The sequence of this T cell receptor (beta chain) was determined in a study of T cells in Graves' hyperthyroidism and ophthalmopathy (dated by TCRdb to between 2018 and 2020). Turning to the overall study: Peripheral blood samples were taken at initial diagnosis, before any treatment was given. To identify distinguishing TCR V-J signatures, a discovery cohort of about 95 patients was used, comprising 43 with Graves' ophthalmopathy and around 57 with stable Graves' hyperthyroidism. Prospective prediction of ophthalmopathy was tested in an independent validation cohort of about 19 hyperthyroidism patients and approximately 17 patients who later progressed to ophthalmopathy. The 100 or so discovery patients were randomly split 7:3 into training and test sets. The study also compared thyroid tissue and blood T-cell repertoires from several Graves' hyperthyroidism patients. After sampling, hyperthyroidism patients received methimazole starting at 30 mg daily, and ophthalmopathy patients received high-dose intravenous methylprednisolone. The paper reports TCR Vbeta CDR3 sequencing of 130 to 150 peripheral blood samples: 40 or so ophthalmopathy, fewer than 80 hyperthyroidism and approximately 17 progressor patients. What the work shows at the level of the full study, not this receptor alone: Ophthalmopathy was separated from stable hyperthyroidism by a 13 V-J signature model, with approximately 86% sensitivity and roughly 84% specificity obtained in cross-validation and 80%/75% obtained in testing. In validation, progression to ophthalmopathy was predicted by the model with 55% to 71% sensitivity and 72.22% specificity, a median of about 6.4 months before onset. No statistical method was used to fix the sample size in advance, and group allocation was not hidden from the investigators. Most expanded thyroid clonotypes (frequency above 0.001) were also detected in blood, suggesting blood repertoires may reflect thyroid immune responses.

The TCR beta CDR3 regions were amplified from the RNA transcripts. For the first round of RT-PCR on the TCR CDR3, the HTBI primer set was used together with the Qiagen OneStep RT-PCR kit. A second multiplex PCR round built the libraries, followed by size selection and purification. Sequencing of the libraries was done on an Illumina HiSeq2000 using paired-end 100 bp reads. The study's own analysis went as follows. SOAPnuke was used to process the raw data, throwing out any read that contained adapters or uncalled bases, had a mean Phred below 15, or lacked an exact constant-primer or identifier match. COPE v1.2.5 was used to merge the high-quality paired reads, and each unique nucleotide sequence was defined as a clonotype. MiTCR v1.1 was used to align clonotypes to the IMGT TRBV, TRBD and TRBJ reference segments. Only V-J combinations with frequency above 0.0001, covering approximately 99% of repertoires, were analysed. The TCS score was defined as the ratio of F50 (clonal expansion) to E x V (chaos), calculated using BLOSUM62-based TCRdist between CDR3 peptides within each V-J. Welch's t-statistics and random forest reduced just over 500 V-J features to roughly 13, which were used in a naive Bayes classifier (R e1071). The public reads were run again by TCRdb, first through fastp at Q25 and then through MiXCR, and only productive beta chains were kept. For every CDR3 protein sequence, its rows merge into one entry that carries the most common genes and DNA. In this record, the V and J calls reflect TCRdb's handling and not the investigators' own analysis. The sample table contains fewer than 600,000 distinct CDR3 sequences; only one count was recorded for approximately 15% of them. The ten largest clonotypes hold under 20% of the sample.

This clonotype showed up just a few times. There is no known antigen for this receptor. Base-call qualities are not available, and no considerably larger clone is one nucleotide away. Graves' hyperthyroidism was defined as stable when no progression to ophthalmopathy occurred over 18 months of follow-up. The hyperthyroidism patients were between 18 and 65 years old and newly diagnosed, with a disease duration of less than 2 months. The study excluded patients with uncontrolled infections, other autoimmune diseases, pregnancy or lactation. Diagnoses relied on clinical symptoms, serum thyroxine and TRAb, thyroid ultrasound and orbital computed tomography. PBMCs were isolated from 7.5 to 10 ml of fresh peripheral blood by Ficoll-Paque density gradient centrifugation. Total RNA was extracted using Trizol reagent, and RNA quality was assessed on an Agilent 2100 Bioanalyzer. The germline V gene gives CDR1 as MGHDK and CDR2 as SYGVNS. V is clipped by 3 bases and J by 5 bases, and the sequence between their germline boundaries is 16 bases long. From its cysteine to its phenylalanine, the CDR3 spans 15 amino acids. Solely the CDR3 DNA is kept, with 45 bases framed from the first base.

Sequenced sample: blood. This TCR was sampled from a woman aged 18-29 years with Graves' hyperthyroidism. The chain joins TRBV25-1 to TRBJ1-2; confidence is insufficient to name the D gene. At the DNA level, the sequence is TGTGCCAGCAGTGACTACCGGGAGACCTTGTATGGCTACACCTTC. This translates into CASSDYRETLYGYTF.